The 4 T cell receptor beta chains listed next were all sequenced from one sample in a study of cytomegalovirus exposure and HLA in healthy donors. With 60 Vbeta and 13 Jbeta primers, the PCR was carried out. TCRdb's table, derived via immunoSEQ multiplex PCR, lists solely in-frame clones and lacks some. The sample holds about 58,000 clones. What was sequenced was PBMCs. Every receptor here comes from a male donor in good health and CMV-seronegative.

The V gene is TRBV9, the J gene TRBJ2-7; D is possibly TRBD2 (7 bases). Trimming cost V 4 bases and J 2 bases, with 19 bases left between them. The germline CDR1 and CDR2 sequences are SGDLS and YYNGEE. This CDR3 region has 16 residues. The CDR3 DNA sequence: TGTGCCAGCAGCCCCTTTTCGGGGGGCCGGGCCTACGAGCAGTACTTC. This translates into CASSPFSGGRAYEQYF.

The J gene is TRBJ1-4, the V gene TRBV7-9, with 7 bases that match TRBD1. Trimming at V came to 4 bases and at J to 4 bases, leaving 6 bases not matched to a gene. Germline CDR1 SEHNR, CDR2 FQNEAQ (reference sequence). This CDR3 has 15 residues. CDR3 amino acids: CASSSPGQSNEKLFF. CDR3 nucleotide sequence: TGTGCCAGCAGCTCCCCGGGACAGAGTAATGAAAAACTGTTTTTT.

The chain recombines TRBV13 with TRBJ2-7; D possibly corresponds to TRBD2 (5 bases). CDR1 is PRHDT, CDR2 FYEKMQ, per germline (reference sequence). The CDR3 contains 15 residues. V lost 5 bases and J 2 bases, leaving 16 bases between the germline ends. The CDR3 DNA follows: TGTGCCAGCAGCCCAGCCGCAGCGGCGGCCTACGAGCAGTACTTC. Encoded protein: CASSPAAAAAYEQYF.

About this clone: The sample carries other DNA sequences with the same CDR3. CDR3 in DNA: TGTGCCAGCAGTCTCAGCGCTAACTATGGCTACACCTTC. Translated: CASSLSANYGYTF. The chain carries TRBV6-6 and TRBJ1-2; no reliable D call. The germline V and J ends were trimmed by 5 bases and 0 bases, with 7 bases remaining between them. The CDR3 spans 13 residues. Per germline, CDR1 MNHNY and CDR2 SVGAGI (reference sequence).